This T cell receptor (beta chain) was retrieved from a study of memory CD4+ T cells and cytomegalovirus serostatus. Study results and caveats: CD4+ memory repertoires contained about two fifths of the 164 reported CMV TCRbeta sequences. The CMV-associated TCR signature appears largely within the CD4+ memory repertoire.

V lost 11 bases, J lost 3 bases, and 11 bases lay in between. There are 12 residues in the CDR3. Germline CDR1 MDHEN, CDR2 SYDVKM. Per the study methods: Out-of-frame sequences were removed, leaving 2,204,828 distinct TCRbeta sequences. TCRdb's copy holds only in-frame clones and misses some; the assay was immunoSEQ multiplex PCR. That table is the source of V, J and clone size, and D and trimming were worked out from the DNA. The sample has 80,000 or so clones, roughly 78% seen once. About this clone itself: Its antigen is not known.

Single viable CD3+CD4+CD8-CD45RO+ cells were sorted as the memory CD4+ T cells. This receptor was taken from an adult in good health and CMV-seropositive. This chain joins TRBV28 and TRBJ1-5; D gene uncertain. The sample taken for sequencing was memory CD4+ T cells from blood. CDR3 sequence reads: CAAQPYNQPQHF. The CDR3 coding sequence is TGTGCCGCACAGCCTTACAATCAGCCCCAGCATTTT.